This T cell receptor (beta chain) originates from a study of shared clonotypes between healthy human individuals (TCRdb year 2020). Describing the broader study: A few men and a couple of women, aged 18 to 49 years, made up the cohort. Between about 0.94 and 8.9 billion PBMCs per donor were obtained by leukapheresis. Libraries were prepared and TCR repertoires were sequenced by different laboratories using diverse techniques, in order to increase sequencing depth and limit assay-specific biases. The study deeply sequenced blood TCR repertoires of five healthy adults to estimate repertoire size and the extent of clonotype sharing between individuals. Per donor, three plates each were used for CD4 naive and CD4 memory, two for CD8 naive, and one for CD8 memory. General conclusions and limits of the study: Clonotypes shared by all four sorted-subset donors showed higher generation probabilities than non-shared clonotypes. Larger estimated clonotype richness was generally found for naive subsets than for memory subsets. Based on pairwise subsampling, the degree of clonotype sharing among donors was expected to be affected by sequencing depth. Sampling was limited to blood, and TCR repertoires in tissue likely differ from TCR repertoires in blood. The small number of donors limited the genetic and exposure-history diversity represented. Rarefaction of sorted-subset datasets indicated incomplete sequencing despite the large sequencing depth. Across a few donors, around 5% of naive CD4, around 3.3% of naive CD8, roughly 2.3% of memory CD4, and 0.4% of memory CD8 clonotypes were shared.

Of note for this clone: Which antigen it targets is not known. No base quality information exists; no much larger clone differs at one position.

CD8 naive samples were CD45RO-negative cells positively selected for CCR7, giving a CD45RA+CCR7+ population that excluded TemRA cells. The donors were healthy, HIV-negative adults with no recently reported acute infections or vaccinations. Every donor was a Caucasian adult residing in Nashville, Tennessee, USA. After blood collection by leukapheresis, PBMCs were isolated using Ficoll-Histopaque density gradient centrifugation and then cryopreserved in the vapor phase of liquid nitrogen. Analytical flow cytometry was used to check the purity and quantity of each magnetically sorted T cell population. Genomic DNA was isolated from every sorted fraction and measured by UV absorbance on a Nanodrop 2000c. Using the deep immunoSEQ assay, multiplex PCR amplified TCR CDR3 regions from genomic DNA. Genomic DNA extracted from each cell subset was distributed evenly over all wells of several immunoSEQ 96-well plates, and each plate served as one replicate. For sorted subsets, 200 to 250 ng genomic DNA, equal to 25,000 to 35,000 T cell genomes, was loaded into each replicate PCR. The purified libraries were quantified using a Qubit 3.0 fluorometer, sized with a Bioanalyzer 2100, and then quantified again using the KAPA Library Quantification kit. Each immunoSEQ 96-well plate was sequenced on its own single-read 150-cycle Illumina NextSeq 550 flow cell. Under the source paper's analysis protocol: Because only junctional sequences without quality scores were contained in the immunoSEQ output, filtering matching that applied to full-length reads could not be performed. Sequences were annotated with PyIR, a Python wrapper for IgBLAST v1.9, using IMGT germline references to assign V/J genes and CDR3. Reads were filtered out if the reads had weak V/J assignments (E-value above 1e-6), no CDR3, stop codons, out-of-frame junctions, or ambiguous translated residues. V3J clonotypes were defined by identical inferred V gene, J gene, and CDR3 amino acid sequence. Percentage overlap between repertoires was calculated by dividing the number of shared unique clonotypes by the size of the smaller repertoire. RTK rarefaction, the Chao1 estimator, and Recon v2.1 estimates of unobserved clonotypes were used to assess repertoire richness. For all TCRbeta clonotypes obtained by the gDNA method from four donors, generation probabilities were computed with OLGA. What TCRdb holds here is the immuneACCESS table cut down to in-frame rearrangements. Part of the clones is not present; checked against another copy, under half of the missing clones reflect an unresolved V gene, and the others are unexplained. V, J and clone size reflect that table, while D and trimming were determined from the DNA. In this sample the table shows about 680,000 clones, 92% of which occur a single time. The ten largest clones represent nearly 25% of the sample.

At the junction V is shortened by 7 bases and J by 7 bases, with 19 bases in between. Its CDR3 holds 14 amino acids, cysteine through phenylalanine. Solely the CDR3 DNA is kept, with 42 bases framed from the first base. From the germline V gene, CDR1 is MGHDK and CDR2 is SYGVNS. Sequencing input: naive CD8+ T cells sorted from blood. The sample's cell subset or site label, in plain terms: CD45RA+CCR7+. This receptor was taken from a man aged 30-40 years in good health. The rearranged segments are TRBV25-1 and TRBJ1-2; D gene: possibly TRBD1, on 5 matching bases. In nucleotide form, the sequence is TGTGCCAGCAAGTTGGCCAGGGTAGACCGTGGCTACACCTTC. It translates as CASKLARVDRGYTF.